These 23 T cell receptor beta chains share one sample of origin, sequenced in a study of monozygotic twins with inflammatory bowel disease. TCRdb reprocessed the 5' RACE reads, keeping one entry per CDR3 protein, no DNA. The specimen's table records around 40,000 distinct CDR3 sequences. The sequenced sample consisted of blood. The receptors originated from a human donor with ulcerative colitis or Crohn's disease, or a healthy co-twin of an affected twin (not recorded which).

V and J are TRBV6-5 and TRBJ1-2; there is no DNA to check the TCRdb D call of TRBD1. The length of the CDR3 is 12 residues. CDR1 and CDR2 from the germline V gene are MNHEY and SVGAGI. The CDR3 is CASRTGLYGYTF.

CDR3 residues: CASSLGTSGEQFF. The genes are TRBV28 and TRBJ2-1; TCRdb's assignment of TRBD2 cannot be checked, as there is no DNA. The CDR3 is 13 amino acids. Germline assignment: CDR1 MDHEN and CDR2 SYDVKM.

The chain carries TRBV2 and TRBJ2-3; the D gene TCRdb calls, TRBD2, cannot be checked with no DNA. The CDR3 extends over 14 amino acids. Germline loops: CDR1 SNHLY, CDR2 FYNNEI. The CDR3: CASQRDRVTDTQYF.

The V gene is TRBV18, the J gene TRBJ2-1; no DNA is available, so the TRBD1 call from TCRdb remains unchecked. Germline V gives CDR1 KGHSH, CDR2 LQKENI. The CDR3 runs to 14 residues. The CDR3 loop reads CASSSDRVHNEQFF.

The chain carries TRBV4-3 and TRBJ2-3; absent DNA, TCRdb's TRBD1 call cannot be checked. CDR3 length: 15 residues. CDR1 is LGHNA, CDR2 YSLEER, per germline. The CDR3 loop reads CASSQDTGSTDTQYF.

The chain uses TRBV20-1 and TRBJ2-3; TCRdb lists TRBD2, though no DNA is available to test this call. The CDR3 is 13 residues long. Germline lookup yields CDR1 DFQATT and CDR2 SNEGSKA (reference sequence). CDR3 sequence reads: CSARLAGGNTQYF.

This CDR3 reads CASSLTGTANTGELFF. The J gene is TRBJ2-2, the V gene TRBV5-6; TCRdb outputs TRBD1, but without DNA this stays unchecked. Germline V gene data show CDR1 as SGHDT and CDR2 as YYEEEE. CDR3 length: 16 residues.

The CDR3 here is CASSSGSGARGETQYF. This rearrangement joins TRBV5-1 to TRBJ2-5; TCRdb picks TRBD2, but there is no DNA to check that call. Looked up from germline, CDR1 is SGHRS and CDR2 is YFSETQ. The CDR3 runs to 16 residues.

The chain joins TRBV5-5 to TRBJ2-1; TCRdb's D call of TRBD2 is untestable without DNA. Germline V lookup: CDR1 SGHKS, CDR2 YYEKEE (reference sequence). This CDR3 is built from 17 residues. The CDR3 protein is CASNNDPGLETYNEQFF.

The V and J genes are TRBV20-1 and TRBJ1-3; TCRdb's D call, TRBD1, is unchecked because there is no DNA. The length of the CDR3 is 14 residues. In germline, CDR1 is DFQATT, CDR2 SNEGSKA (reference sequence). CDR3: CSVGSGAHGSTIYF.

The chain combines TRBV11-2 with TRBJ2-3; TCRdb's D call, TRBD1, is unchecked because there is no DNA. Germline V gives CDR1 SGHAT, CDR2 FQNNGV. The CDR3 covers 16 residues. CDR3 loop: CASSFTAGTSTDTQYF.

This rearrangement joins TRBV12-3 or TRBV12-4 to TRBJ2-4; TCRdb's assignment of TRBD1 cannot be checked, as there is no DNA. There are 15 residues in the CDR3. The CDR3 here is CASSLPGGSKNIQYF.

This sequence joins TRBV6-1 and TRBJ1-1. This CDR3 contains 13 residues. The germline gives CDR1 MNHNS, CDR2 SASEGT. The chain's CDR3 is CASLRAANTEAFF.

The chain joins TRBV5-6 to TRBJ1-6; the TCRdb call, TRBD1, lacks DNA for checking. The germline V gene has CDR1 SGHDT and CDR2 YYEEEE. There are 14 residues in the CDR3. The CDR3 sequence is CASSLGDRSSPLHF.

The rearrangement joins TRBV18 to TRBJ2-7. CDR3 length equals 13 residues. Germline values: CDR1 KGHSH, CDR2 LQKENI. CDR3 sequence: CASSLAGPYEQYF.

This chain connects TRBV3-1 to TRBJ2-1; the D gene TCRdb calls, TRBD2, cannot be checked with no DNA. CDR1 is LGHDT, CDR2 YNNKEL, per germline (reference sequence). CDR3 size: 16 residues. CDR3 sequence: CASRPRVGAGSSEQFF.

The chain carries TRBV11-3 and TRBJ2-1; TCRdb picks TRBD2, but there is no DNA to check that call. The CDR3 consists of 12 residues. Germline lookup yields CDR1 SGHNT and CDR2 YENEEA. CDR3 region: CASGRGSNEQFF.

This chain connects TRBV12-3 or TRBV12-4 to TRBJ1-5; TCRdb gives TRBD1 as the D gene, but with no DNA this cannot be confirmed. The CDR3 spans 17 residues. The CDR3 region is CASSLYGSGFRNQPQHF.

The chain couples TRBV5-8 to TRBJ2-3. CDR1 is SGHTS and CDR2 is YDEGEE in the germline V gene. The CDR3 length is 13 residues. CDR3 amino acids: CASSLREPDTQYF.

The chain has TRBV20-1 and TRBJ2-7; TCRdb picks TRBD2, but there is no DNA to check that call. The CDR3 has 15 amino acids. Germline CDR1 reads DFQATT; CDR2 reads SNEGSKA (reference sequence). The CDR3 is CSAVERNGGRDEQYF.

This chain links TRBV12-3 or TRBV12-4 with TRBJ2-3; TCRdb's D gene call, TRBD1, goes unchecked for lack of DNA. CDR3 size: 13 residues. The CDR3 sequence: CASRRTGVDTQYF.

V is TRBV9 and J is TRBJ2-3; checking the TCRdb D call of TRBD2 is not possible without DNA. This CDR3 region has 15 residues. Germline CDR1 and CDR2: SGDLS and YYNGEE. CDR3: CASSRLAGDTDTQYF.

The rearrangement joins TRBV19 to TRBJ2-5; TCRdb's assignment of TRBD2 cannot be checked, as there is no DNA. This CDR3 is built from 16 residues. Germline CDR1 is LNHDA and CDR2 is SQIVND (reference sequence). The CDR3 loop is CASSTSSPGLGETQYF.